This TCR beta chain is drawn from a study of T-cell memory formation after mild COVID-19. Study at large: TCR clusters were largely donor specific. Study-wide findings and caveats: Within pre-infection memory, some responding clones were found, suggesting cross-reactive memory joined.

Only a few counts were recorded for this clonotype. No antigen is known for it. The V and J ends lost 4 bases and 3 bases, in that order; junction bases with no gene match: 5. Germline V gene lookup returns CDR1 SGHTA and CDR2 FQGNSA. The CDR3 runs to 15 residues. Constant-segment-primed 5'RACE gave TCR alpha and TCR beta cDNA libraries with sample barcodes and UMIs. MiXCR, run by TCRdb on the 5' RACE reads, gives a single entry per CDR3 protein. The table has approximately 410,000 distinct CDR3 sequences, about 22% seen once. The TCR comes from an adult woman who had mild COVID-19 (a few samples of this study predate the infection). Cell type and time point are not known. The genes are TRBV7-2 and TRBJ2-7, with TRBD2 matching over 11 bases. Sequenced input: PBMCs or a T cell subset sorted from them (not recorded which). CDR3 in amino acids: CASSSTGTSGYEQYF. CDR3 nucleotide sequence: TGTGCCAGCAGCTCAACCGGGACTAGCGGCTACGAGCAGTACTTC.